This section outlines one TCR beta chain sequence together with its context. Generated by immunoSEQ multiplex PCR, the TCRdb table keeps only in-frame clones and is missing some. This table has about 130,000 clones, 89% appearing once. This sample is part of a study of cytomegalovirus exposure and HLA in healthy donors. The sample comprised PBMCs. This TCR derives from a woman aged 18-35 years in good health and CMV-seropositive.

The CDR3 coding sequence is TGTGCCAGCAGTGATCGAGCGGGGGCCCACAATGAGCAGTTCTTC. It translates to CASSDRAGAHNEQFF. This chain uses TRBV6-4 with TRBJ2-1; 8 positions agree with TRBD2. V was clipped by 3 bases and J by 5 bases; unmatched bases: 6. The CDR3 runs to 15 residues. Germline V gives CDR1 MRHNA, CDR2 SNTAGT.